This T cell receptor (beta chain) was recovered during a study of spatial heterogeneity in lung cancer (dated by TCRdb to between 2017 and 2020). Some background on the complete study: Samples were obtained from approximately 77 patients with early-stage, untreated non-small cell lung cancer from the lung TRACERx cohort. Follow-up PBMC samples were sequenced whenever available, and the median time to follow-up was roughly 22 months after resection. More beta-chain than alpha-chain transcripts were consistently detected, likely reflecting higher beta-chain transcript abundance. In the raw uncorrected reads, each unique combination of TCR and UMI appeared more than ten times on average. In non-small cell lung cancer, the study quantitatively compared TCR alpha and beta repertoires across several tumor regions, matched nontumor lung, and blood. TCR repertoire features were related to nonsynonymous mutation counts determined by whole-exome sequencing of tumor tissue. At surgery, 220 tumor regions, 64 matched nontumor lung samples and 56 PBMC samples were TCR-sequenced for both alpha and beta chains. Study-level results and caveats: Confirming at a functional level the hypothesis that regional TCRs recognize regional mutations was considered to require additional single-cell paired TCR alpha and beta sequencing. Only roughly 15 patients were included in comparisons of baseline and follow-up blood repertoires. Ubiquitous expanded tumor TCRs showed up in blood more often at tumor resection than at routine follow-up.

Libraries were prepared through 5' RACE. Sequencer: NextSeq 500. In the TCR library protocol, a unique molecular identifier was attached to each TCR cDNA molecule so that PCR and sequencing errors could be corrected. The paper's data handling went like this. Decombinator tools were used for TCR identification, UMI-based error correction and CDR3 extraction. TCRs above a frequency of 2 per 1,000, corresponding to the top 1% of the tumor frequency distribution, were defined as expanded. Rényi diversity was computed with the R vegan package after subsampling each repertoire 100 times to 5,000 TCRs. CDR3 similarity networks were constructed using string-kernel similarity of amino acid triplets, with links drawn between CDR3s whose pairwise similarity was above 0.82. TCRdb reprocessing: public reads trimmed at Q25 with fastp, clones called with MiXCR, in-frame beta chains kept. Rows merge per CDR3 protein into single entries with the most common DNA and genes. These V and J calls rely on TCRdb rather than the paper's analysis. The sample table lists roughly 34,000 distinct CDR3 sequences, approximately 8% of them with a count of one. The ten largest make up about 9.2% of the sample.

The time point label on this specimen signifies: blood at routine non-recurrence follow-up after resection. Without any cell sorting, TCR sequencing was performed on whole RNA extracted either from tumor and nontumor lung tissue or from cryopreserved PBMC samples. Patients were selected for TCR sequencing only if sufficient RNA was available from at least two tumor regions. In this sample, this clonotype turned up many times. The target of this receptor is not known. Base qualities are not recorded, but no much larger clone differs from it by a single base. Measured from the cysteine to the phenylalanine, the CDR3 is 15 residues long. Only the CDR3 portion is preserved as DNA: 45 bases, with reading frame beginning at the first base. Ends trimmed: V by 6 bases, J by 2 bases; bases unmatched to a gene: 8. CDR1 and CDR2 are read off the germline V gene as SGHNT and YENEEA.

The TCR comes from a male donor with early-stage non-small cell lung cancer. The sequencing here drew on PBMCs, taken at follow-up. The V and J genes are TRBV11-3 and TRBJ1-1; TRBD1 aligns with 8 central bases. The CDR3 protein is CASRFGTGVNTEAFF. The DNA is TGTGCCAGCAGATTCGGGACAGGAGTAAACACTGAAGCTTTCTTT.